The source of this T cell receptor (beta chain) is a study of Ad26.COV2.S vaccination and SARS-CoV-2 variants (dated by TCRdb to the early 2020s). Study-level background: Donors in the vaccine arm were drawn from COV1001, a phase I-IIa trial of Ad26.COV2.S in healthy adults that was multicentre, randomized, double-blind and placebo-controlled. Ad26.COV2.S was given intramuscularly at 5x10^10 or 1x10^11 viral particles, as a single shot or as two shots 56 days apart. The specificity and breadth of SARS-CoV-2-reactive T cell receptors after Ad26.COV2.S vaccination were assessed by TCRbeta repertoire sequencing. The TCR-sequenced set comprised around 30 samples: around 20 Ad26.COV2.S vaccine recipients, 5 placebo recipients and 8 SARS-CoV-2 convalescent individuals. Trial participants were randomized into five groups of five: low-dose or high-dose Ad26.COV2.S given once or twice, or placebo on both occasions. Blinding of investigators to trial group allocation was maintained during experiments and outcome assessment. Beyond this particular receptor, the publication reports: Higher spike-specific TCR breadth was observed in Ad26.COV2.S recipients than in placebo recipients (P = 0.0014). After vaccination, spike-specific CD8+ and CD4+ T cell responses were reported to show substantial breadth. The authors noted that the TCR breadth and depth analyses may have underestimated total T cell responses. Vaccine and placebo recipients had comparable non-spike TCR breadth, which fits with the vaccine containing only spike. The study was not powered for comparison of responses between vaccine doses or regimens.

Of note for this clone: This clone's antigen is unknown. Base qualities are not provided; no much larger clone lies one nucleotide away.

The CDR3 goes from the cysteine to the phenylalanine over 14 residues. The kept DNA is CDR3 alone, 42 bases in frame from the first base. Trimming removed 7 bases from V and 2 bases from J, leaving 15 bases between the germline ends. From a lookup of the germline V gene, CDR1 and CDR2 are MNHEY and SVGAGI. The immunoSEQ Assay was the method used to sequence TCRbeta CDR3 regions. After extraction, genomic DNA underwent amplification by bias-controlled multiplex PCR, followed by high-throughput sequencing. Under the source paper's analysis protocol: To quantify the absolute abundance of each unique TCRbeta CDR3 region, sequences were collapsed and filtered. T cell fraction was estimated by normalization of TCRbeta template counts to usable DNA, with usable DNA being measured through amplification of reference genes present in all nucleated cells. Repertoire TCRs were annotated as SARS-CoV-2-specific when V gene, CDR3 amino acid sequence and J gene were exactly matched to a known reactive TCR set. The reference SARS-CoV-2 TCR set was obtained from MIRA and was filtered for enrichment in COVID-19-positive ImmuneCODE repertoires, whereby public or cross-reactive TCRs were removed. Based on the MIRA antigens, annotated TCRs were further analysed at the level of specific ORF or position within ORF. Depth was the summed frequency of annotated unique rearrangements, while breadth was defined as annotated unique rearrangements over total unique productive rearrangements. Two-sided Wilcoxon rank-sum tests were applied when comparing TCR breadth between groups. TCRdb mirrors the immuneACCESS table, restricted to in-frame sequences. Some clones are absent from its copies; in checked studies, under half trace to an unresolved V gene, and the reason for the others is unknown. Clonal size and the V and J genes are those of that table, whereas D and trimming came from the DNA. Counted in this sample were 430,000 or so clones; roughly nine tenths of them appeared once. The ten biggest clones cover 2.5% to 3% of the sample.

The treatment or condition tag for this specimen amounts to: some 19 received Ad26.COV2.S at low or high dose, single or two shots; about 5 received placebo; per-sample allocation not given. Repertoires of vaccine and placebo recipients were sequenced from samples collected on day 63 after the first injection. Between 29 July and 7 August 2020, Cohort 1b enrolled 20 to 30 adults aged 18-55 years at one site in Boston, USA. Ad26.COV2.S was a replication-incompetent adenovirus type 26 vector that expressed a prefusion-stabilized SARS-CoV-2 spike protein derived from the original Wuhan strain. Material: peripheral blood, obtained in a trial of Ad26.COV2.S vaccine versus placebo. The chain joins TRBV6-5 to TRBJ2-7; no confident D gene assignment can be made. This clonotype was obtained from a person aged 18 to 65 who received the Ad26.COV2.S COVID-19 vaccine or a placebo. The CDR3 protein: CASTTARGTYEQYF. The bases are TGTGCCAGCACAACTGCGAGAGGAACCTACGAGCAGTACTTC.